Following are 8 T cell receptor beta chains from one sample sequenced in a study of shared clonotypes between healthy human individuals. The repertoire was sequenced with immunoSEQ multiplex PCR; TCRdb's copy has only in-frame clones and lacks some. The repertoire includes about 2.3 million clones, approximately 93% of them detected once, and 0.39% sits in the top ten. The sequenced sample consisted of naive CD4+ T cells from PBMCs. Subset specified: CD45RA+ positively selected. Receptor source: a man aged 18 to 30 in good health. Some clones in this sample may be carry-over from other donors' samples.

V is TRBV7-9 and J is TRBJ2-1; TRBD2 matches 9 bases. The CDR3 is 17 residues long. V dropped 6 bases and J dropped 9; count of bases not matched to a gene: 18. CDR1 is SEHNR, CDR2 FQNEAQ, per germline (reference sequence). This CDR3 is CASSSIGWLAGRGEQFF. The CDR3 bases are TGTGCCAGCAGTTCCATCGGGTGGCTAGCGGGACGAGGTGAGCAGTTCTTC.

The chain uses TRBV7-9 and TRBJ2-7, with a tentative D call TRBD1 (6 bases). CDR3 length: 15 residues. Germline CDR1 is SEHNR and CDR2 is FQNEAQ (reference sequence). The V gene lost 5 bases and the J gene lost 2 bases, with 16 bases spanning the gap. For the CDR3, the DNA is TGTGCCAGCAGCCCAGGTGCAGGGGCACCCTACGAGCAGTACTTC. Protein: CASSPGAGAPYEQYF.

The CDR3 DNA sequence: TGTGCCAGCAGCTCTGAGGGGACGGTCGGGCCCCAGCATTTT. Translating it yields CASSSEGTVGPQHF. This chain uses TRBV7-2 with TRBJ1-5; tentatively, D is TRBD1 (5 bases). This CDR3 comprises 14 residues. Germline V gene sequence: CDR1 SGHTA, CDR2 FQGNSA. The V and J ends lost 4 bases and 9 bases respectively, with 16 bases between them.

The genes are TRBV29-1 and TRBJ2-5; 10 nucleotides align to TRBD1. The CDR3 totals 13 residues. J lost 5 bases, V lost 5 bases, and 5 bases had no gene match. Germline lookup yields CDR1 SQVTM and CDR2 ANQGSEA. CDR3 region: CSVKTGGGETQYF. The DNA for the CDR3 is TGCAGCGTTAAGACAGGGGGCGGGGAGACCCAGTACTTC. The whole variable domain, remainder taken from reference TRBV29-1 and TRBJ2-5, is SAVISQKPSRDICQRGTSLTIQCQVDSQVTMMFWYRQQPGQSLTLIATANQGSEATYESGFVIDKFPISRPNLTFSTLTVSNMSPEDSSIYLCSVKTGGGETQYFGPGTRLLVL.

The chain links TRBV5-6 to TRBJ1-1; 11 bases line up with TRBD1. Germline assignment: CDR1 SGHDT and CDR2 YYEEEE. Germline trimming cut 2 bases from V and 5 bases from J; bases unmatched to any gene: 5. The CDR3 contains 15 residues. In nucleotides, the CDR3 is TGTGCCAGCAGCTTCGCCGGGACAGGGGGTACTGAAGCTTTCTTT. It translates to CASSFAGTGGTEAFF.

The chain carries TRBV4-3 and TRBJ2-3; 8 positions agree with TRBD2. There are 16 residues in the CDR3. Germline CDR1 reads LGHNA; CDR2 reads YSLEER. Trimming at V came to 0 bases and at J to 6 bases, leaving 8 bases not matched to a gene. Written as DNA, the CDR3 is TGCGCCAGCAGCCAAGATAGCGGGGCGGGGAGGGATACGCAGTATTTT. Translation: CASSQDSGAGRDTQYF.

The gene calls are TRBV7-2 and TRBJ1-1; no clear D. Deletions cut 1 base from V and 7 bases from J, with 16 bases between. The CDR3 is 15 amino acids. Germline V CDR1 and CDR2: SGHTA, FQGNSA. CDR3 amino acids: CASSLVSLGVGEAFF. CDR3 DNA: TGTGCCAGCAGCTTAGTTAGTTTGGGAGTAGGTGAAGCTTTCTTT. The variable domain in full, with the rest retrieved from reference TRBV7-2 and TRBJ1-1, is GAGVSQSPSNKVTEKGKDVELRCDPISGHTALYWYRQSLGQGLEFLIYFQGNSAPDKSGLPSDRFSAERTGGSVSTLTIQRTQQEDSAVYLCASSLVSLGVGEAFFGQGTRLTVV.

On this clone: Other DNA sequences in the sample encode the same CDR3. The gene calls are TRBV18 and TRBJ2-1, with 13 bases identical to TRBD2. The CDR3 is 16 residues long. Germline V gene sequence: CDR1 KGHSH, CDR2 LQKENI. Germline trimming cut 3 bases from V and 5 bases from J; bases unmatched to any gene: 4. CDR3 coding DNA: TGTGCCAGCTCACCGGGGACTAGCGGGGCAAACAATGAGCAGTTCTTC. It codes for CASSPGTSGANNEQFF.